The rows below give T cell receptor beta chains drawn from one sample of a study of T-cell memory formation after mild COVID-19. A single record per CDR3 protein comes from TCRdb applying MiXCR to the 5' RACE reads. The table has about 560,000 distinct CDR3 sequences, less than 25% seen once. Sequences were obtained from PBMCs or a T cell subset sorted from them (not recorded which). These receptors were collected from an adult woman who had mild COVID-19 (a few samples of this study predate the infection). Cell type and time point are not known. The CDR3 runs from the conserved cysteine through the conserved F or W. A D gene is named only where the DNA matches it firmly. Clone size, where shown, is once, few, many, or a class for clones that have expanded.

NA,TRBJ2-1,NA,TRBV11-3,CASSAGFNEQFF,TGTGCCAGCAGCGCAGGATTCAATGAGCAGTTCTTC
TRBD2,TRBJ2-2,NA,TRBV24-1,CATSVSGAGGELFF,TGTGCCACCAGTGTAAGCGGGGCCGGCGGGGAGCTGTTTTTT
TRBD1,TRBJ1-5,NA,TRBV29-1,CSVWTGSNQPQHF,TGCAGCGTTTGGACAGGGAGCAATCAGCCCCAGCATTTT
NA,TRBJ1-2,few,TRBV19,CASSIQQSYGYTF,TGTGCCAGTAGTATACAACAGTCCTATGGCTACACCTTC
TRBD1,TRBJ2-7,NA,TRBV12-3/TRBV12-4,CASSPKVGTGPYEQYF,TGTGCCAGCAGTCCCAAGGTCGGGACAGGGCCCTACGAGCAGTACTTC
TRBD1,TRBJ1-1,few,TRBV25-1,CASSDFRGPTEAFF,TGTGCCAGCAGTGATTTCAGGGGGCCTACTGAAGCTTTCTTT
NA,TRBJ1-5,NA,TRBV12-3/TRBV12-4,CASSLLSGDYSNQPQHF,TGTGCCAGCAGTCTACTTTCAGGGGACTATAGCAATCAGCCCCAGCATTTT
TRBD2,TRBJ2-2,few,TRBV7-3,CASSSGLAGVTGELFF,TGTGCCAGCAGCTCGGGACTAGCGGGGGTCACCGGGGAGCTGTTTTTT
NA,TRBJ2-7,few,TRBV4-3,CASSQDSDSNYEQYF,TGCGCCAGCAGCCAAGATTCGGACAGCAACTACGAGCAGTACTTC
NA,TRBJ2-4,many,TRBV15,CATDSGIAKNIQYF,TGTGCCACGGACTCTGGGATAGCCAAAAACATTCAGTACTTC
NA,TRBJ1-2,few,TRBV2,CASSEHSGAYGYTF,TGTGCCAGCAGTGAACACTCAGGCGCCTATGGCTACACCTTC
NA,TRBJ2-3,few,TRBV10-3,CAISDPQSTSPSTDTQYF,TGTGCCATCAGTGATCCCCAGTCTACGAGTCCTAGCACAGATACGCAGTATTTT
NA,TRBJ2-1,NA,TRBV4-3,CASSRNQGSYNEQFF,TGCGCCAGCAGCCGGAATCAGGGGTCCTACAATGAGCAGTTCTTC
NA,TRBJ1-1,few,TRBV20-1,CSARGFARGLGDTEAFF,TGCAGTGCTAGGGGATTCGCTCGGGGGTTGGGGGACACTGAAGCTTTCTTT
NA,TRBJ2-5,NA,TRBV7-9,CASSITWTVGDETQYF,TGTGCCAGCAGCATAACCTGGACAGTGGGCGATGAGACCCAGTACTTC
NA,TRBJ1-1,many,TRBV5-1,CASSSGQTTEAFF,TGCGCCAGCAGCTCCGGACAGACTACTGAAGCTTTCTTT
TRBD1,TRBJ1-1,NA,TRBV6-5,CASRRNRGETEAFF,TGTGCCAGCAGACGGAACAGGGGGGAGACTGAAGCTTTCTTT
TRBD2,TRBJ2-5,NA,TRBV18,CASSPTSGRADQETQYF,TGTGCCAGCTCACCGACTAGCGGGAGGGCCGATCAGGAGACCCAGTACTTC
NA,TRBJ2-7,few,TRBV4-1,CASSQGLGLPYEQYF,TGCGCCAGCAGCCAAGGGCTCGGCCTTCCCTACGAGCAGTACTTC
TRBD2,TRBJ2-5,few,TRBV7-6,CASSAHLLAGNQETQYF,TGTGCCAGCAGCGCACACCTACTAGCGGGGAACCAAGAGACCCAGTACTTC
NA,TRBJ1-1,NA,TRBV29-1,CSALGGPRQAFF,TGCAGCGCATTGGGAGGACCAAGGCAAGCTTTCTTT
NA,TRBJ2-5,few,TRBV5-1,CASRGGVAGETQYF,TGCGCCAGCAGAGGAGGAGTAGCCGGCGAGACCCAGTACTTC
NA,TRBJ2-1,NA,TRBV9,CASSAKESGASAFF,TGTGCCAGCAGCGCGAAAGAGAGCGGAGCCAGCGCGTTCTTC
TRBD2,TRBJ2-5,NA,TRBV20-1,CSAILSGLADQETQYF,TGCAGTGCTATTCTTTCGGGACTAGCGGACCAAGAGACCCAGTACTTC
NA,TRBJ2-3,many,TRBV7-2,CASSLWGRDTQYF,TGTGCCAGCAGCTTATGGGGGAGGGATACGCAGTATTTT
NA,TRBJ2-7,few,TRBV4-1,CASSLFSGQGGVYEQYF,TGCGCCAGCAGCCTTTTCTCCGGACAGGGAGGGGTCTACGAGCAGTACTTC
NA,TRBJ1-5,NA,TRBV19,CASSIQDLPNQPQHF,TGTGCCAGTAGTATACAGGACCTACCGAATCAGCCCCAGCATTTT
NA,TRBJ2-7,once,TRBV30,CAWSVQGITSYEQYF,TGTGCCTGGAGTGTACAGGGAATCACATCCTACGAGCAGTACTTC
NA,TRBJ2-1,NA,TRBV5-4,CASSGDYPSEQFF,TGTGCCAGCAGCGGAGACTATCCGAGTGAGCAGTTCTTC
NA,TRBJ2-7,NA,TRBV10-3,CAIRGRVEWGEQYF,TGTGCCATCAGGGGGCGAGTGGAGTGGGGCGAGCAGTACTTC
TRBD1,TRBJ2-5,many,TRBV5-6,CASSLYSGTEQETQYF,TGTGCCAGCAGCTTGTATTCAGGGACAGAGCAAGAGACCCAGTACTTC
TRBD1,TRBJ1-1,few,TRBV25-1,CASSAPRGRVTEAFF,TGTGCCAGCAGTGCACCCAGGGGGCGAGTCACTGAAGCTTTCTTT
NA,TRBJ2-5,NA,TRBV9,CASTQGQGGEYQETQYF,TGTGCCAGCACCCAAGGACAGGGAGGGGAGTACCAAGAGACCCAGTACTTC
NA,TRBJ1-2,few,TRBV18,CASSPDGSYGYTF,TGTGCCAGCTCACCGGACGGATCCTATGGCTACACCTTC
NA,TRBJ1-1,many,TRBV20-1,CSARDGGRYSNTEAFF,TGCAGTGCTAGAGATGGTGGGCGTTATTCGAACACTGAAGCTTTCTTT
TRBD1,TRBJ1-6,few,TRBV25-1,CASRATGGGSPLHF,TGTGCCAGCAGGGCTACAGGGGGCGGTTCACCCCTCCACTTT
TRBD1,TRBJ2-7,many,TRBV12-3/TRBV12-4,CASSPRTGGGEQYF,TGTGCCAGCAGTCCCCGGACAGGGGGCGGCGAGCAGTACTTC
TRBD2,TRBJ2-7,NA,TRBV20-1,CSAWTSGTYEQYF,TGCAGTGCTTGGACTAGCGGCACCTACGAGCAGTACTTC
NA,TRBJ2-1,once,TRBV10-3,CVIRETPQPNNEQFF,TGTGTCATCAGGGAGACCCCTCAGCCGAACAATGAGCAGTTCTTC
TRBD1,TRBJ1-2,NA,TRBV9,CASSTQPGQGASGYTF,TGTGCCAGCAGCACCCAGCCGGGACAGGGGGCGTCCGGCTACACCTTC
TRBD1,TRBJ1-1,NA,TRBV7-9,CASSFPTGAPGAFF,TGTGCCAGCAGCTTTCCGACAGGGGCGCCGGGAGCTTTCTTT
TRBD2,TRBJ2-1,NA,TRBV5-6,CASSPQREGPETFF,TGTGCCAGCAGCCCGCAGCGGGAGGGCCCTGAGACGTTCTTC
TRBD1,TRBJ2-7,few,TRBV2,CASRLTGGAGYEQYF,TGTGCCAGCAGACTTACAGGGGGCGCAGGGTACGAGCAGTACTTC
TRBD1,TRBJ1-2,NA,TRBV12-3/TRBV12-4,CASSGRTGVDGYTF,TGTGCCAGCAGTGGACGTACAGGGGTGGATGGCTACACCTTC
TRBD1,TRBJ2-3,few,TRBV7-8,CATRGQGGTDTQYF,TGTGCCACCAGAGGACAGGGCGGCACAGATACGCAGTATTTT
TRBD1,TRBJ2-7,many,TRBV28,CASIGTGTTGEQYF,TGTGCCAGCATCGGGACAGGGACAACGGGGGAGCAGTACTTC
TRBD1,TRBJ1-1,once,TRBV20-1,CSATGGSNTEAFF,TGCAGTGCTACAGGGGGCTCGAACACTGAAGCTTTCTTT
NA,TRBJ2-1,NA,TRBV11-1,CASSLGLEGYEQFF,TGTGCCAGCAGCTTAGGACTAGAGGGATATGAGCAGTTCTTC
TRBD1,TRBJ2-3,few,TRBV7-2,CASSPTGGAPADTQYF,TGTGCCAGCAGTCCAACAGGGGGCGCTCCCGCAGATACGCAGTATTTT
NA,TRBJ2-7,NA,TRBV20-1,CSARFEGYEQYF,TGCAGTGCTAGATTCGAGGGATACGAGCAGTACTTC
NA,TRBJ2-1,NA,TRBV5-1,CASYPDRNNEQFF,TGCGCCAGCTATCCCGACAGGAACAATGAGCAGTTCTTC
NA,TRBJ2-2,NA,TRBV6-5,CASSPLRAGELFF,TGTGCCAGCAGTCCCCTCCGAGCCGGGGAGCTGTTTTTT
NA,TRBJ2-7,NA,TRBV5-1,CASSLGDFTHYEQYF,TGCGCCAGCAGCTTGGGAGACTTTACACATTACGAGCAGTACTTC
NA,TRBJ1-1,NA,TRBV7-8,CASSLPQLWSTEAFF,TGTGCCAGCAGCTTACCACAGCTATGGAGCACTGAAGCTTTCTTT
NA,TRBJ1-2,NA,TRBV5-1,CASSLGHLRNYGYTF,TGCGCCAGCAGCTTGGGACATTTGAGGAACTATGGCTACACCTTC
NA,TRBJ2-7,many,TRBV27,CASSATVLTSYEQYF,TGTGCCAGCAGCGCTACCGTGTTAACCTCCTACGAGCAGTACTTC